The clone carrying this TCR beta chain was seen only a few times. The antigen is unknown. This sample is drawn from a study of blood T cells in healthy people across ages. Then a second PCR, running roughly 7 to 11 cycles, was carried out with a sample-barcoded 5' primer and a J-beta primer mix. TCRdb itself ran the 5' RACE reads through MiXCR, one entry per CDR3 protein. Altogether 600,000 to 900,000 distinct CDR3 sequences are present, roughly 24% being singletons, with the ten largest covering around 2.9%. Whole-study results and caveats: Naive and antigen-experienced cells were not separated, limiting conclusive comparison.

A further study also used this sample, focusing on T cells of mothers and their children. That publication notes: Evidence of persistent microchimeric T cell clones was absent.

The sequence was obtained from a boy aged 10-17 years in good health. Sequencing input: blood.

CDR3 DNA: TGTGCCTGGAGTGTTTACGGGCTGAACTATGGCTACACCTTC. Residues: CAWSVYGLNYGYTF. The gene calls are TRBV30 and TRBJ1-2; D is unresolved. This CDR3 is 14 amino acids long. CDR1 and CDR2 from the germline V gene are GTSNPN and SVGIG (reference sequence). V was trimmed by 0 bases and J by 2 bases, leaving 10 bases between them.